This TCR beta chain was observed in a study of blood T cell repertoires in COVID-19. Background on the study: Specimens from acute and convalescent COVID-19 originated in the United States, Italy and Spain. The analysed material was cDNA or gDNA that came from T cells, B-cell-depleted T cells, or PBMCs.

The CDR3 is 16 residues long. Germline CDR1 is SGDLS and CDR2 is YYNGEE. The V gene end was trimmed by 3 bases and the J gene end by 3 bases; junction bases not matched to a gene: 10. In the authors' workflow: Estimated nucleated cell counts came from reference gene primer amplification. Sequenced by immunoSEQ multiplex PCR; TCRdb stores in-frame clones only, minus some. V and J calls and clone size are given by that table; D and trimming were obtained from the DNA. The profile shows 200,000 to 250,000 clones, less than 85% of them singletons. The specimen sequenced was peripheral blood. This chain connects TRBV9 to TRBJ2-5, with TRBD1 identical over 8 bases. This receptor was identified in a woman in her 70s with active or convalescent COVID-19. CDR3 protein: CASSALPGQVKETQYF. CDR3 in DNA: TGTGCCAGCAGCGCATTACCGGGACAGGTAAAAGAGACCCAGTACTTC.